The clone carrying this T cell receptor beta chain was picked up one time. The data were produced by immunoSEQ multiplex PCR, yet TCRdb's version contains in-frame clones alone and is incomplete. The sample shows about 350,000 clones, around nine tenths of them seen only once. The length of the CDR3 is 14 residues. Per germline, CDR1 GTSNPN and CDR2 SVGIG (reference sequence). Germline trimming cut 7 bases from V and 3 bases from J; bases unmatched to any gene: 11. This sample was included in a study of Ad26.COV2.S vaccination and SARS-CoV-2 variants. Regarding treatment: 19 received Ad26.COV2.S at low or high dose, single or two shots; 5 received placebo; per-sample allocation not given. After the first vaccine or placebo injection, samples were drawn on day 63.

The TCR was taken from a person between 18 and 65 years old who received the Ad26.COV2.S COVID-19 vaccine or a placebo. Sequenced here: peripheral blood, sampled in a trial of Ad26.COV2.S vaccine versus placebo. This rearrangement joins TRBV30 to TRBJ1-2; 7 nucleotides line up with TRBD1. CDR3 nucleotide sequence: TGTGCCTCAGAGTCGGGACAGCATTACTATGGCTACACCTTC. Its translation: CASESGQHYYGYTF.